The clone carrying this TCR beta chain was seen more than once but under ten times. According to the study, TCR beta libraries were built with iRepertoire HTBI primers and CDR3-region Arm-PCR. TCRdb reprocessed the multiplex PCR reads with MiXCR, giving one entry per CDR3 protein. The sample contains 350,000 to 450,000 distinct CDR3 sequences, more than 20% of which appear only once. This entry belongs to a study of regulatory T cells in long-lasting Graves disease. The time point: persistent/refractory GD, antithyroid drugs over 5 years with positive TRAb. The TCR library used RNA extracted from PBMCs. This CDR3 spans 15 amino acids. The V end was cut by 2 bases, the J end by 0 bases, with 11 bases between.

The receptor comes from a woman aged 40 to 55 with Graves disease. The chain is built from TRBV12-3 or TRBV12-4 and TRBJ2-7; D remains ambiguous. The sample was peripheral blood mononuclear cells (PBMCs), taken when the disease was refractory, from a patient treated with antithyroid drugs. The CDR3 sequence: CASSLRAGSSYEQYF. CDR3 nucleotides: TGTGCCAGCAGTTTAAGGGCTGGCAGCTCCTACGAGCAGTACTTC.